The 22 T cell receptor beta chains given below trace back to one sample, sequenced in a study of CD8+ T cells in alopecia areata. Specified treatment: oral pan-JAK inhibitor, 5-10 mg twice daily. Extracted RNA was reverse transcribed into cDNA, the sequencing template. The method was immunoSEQ multiplex PCR; TCRdb's version includes in-frame clones alone and lacks a portion of them. The sample carries around 140,000 clones, around 87% recorded once. The specimen was CD8+ T cells sorted from blood, collected at week 4, from a patient treated with tofacitinib. All receptors come from a human donor with alopecia areata.

The chain joins TRBV2 to TRBJ1-1; no clear D. Germline CDR1 is SNHLY and CDR2 is FYNNEI. The CDR3 runs to 16 residues. V lost 0 bases to trimming and J lost 0 bases, with 11 bases between them. The DNA of the CDR3 is TGTGCCAGCAGTGAAGCGTCGCTAGTTTTGAACACTGAAGCTTTCTTT. This gives the protein CASSEASLVLNTEAFF.

V usage is TRBV30 and J usage is TRBJ1-2, with 7 nucleotides matching TRBD1. CDR3 length: 14 residues. Losses at the gene ends were 0 bases for V and 4 bases for J; bases not matched to a gene: 5. Germline V lookup: CDR1 GTSNPN, CDR2 SVGIG (reference sequence). CDR3 in amino acids: CAWSVTGSGYGYTF. DNA of the CDR3: TGTGCCTGGAGTGTGACAGGGTCGGGCTATGGCTACACCTTC.

The gene calls are TRBV29-1 and TRBJ2-6; TRBD1 matches 12 bases. Unmatched junction bases numbered 6, after V lost 0 bases and J lost 0 bases. The CDR3 has 19 residues. The germline gives CDR1 SQVTM, CDR2 ANQGSEA. The CDR3 DNA sequence: TGCAGCGTTGAAGATCCGGGGGACAGGGGGCTCTCTGGGGCCAACGTCCTGACTTTC. Its translation is CSVEDPGDRGLSGANVLTF. The full variable domain, in which reference TRBV29-1 and TRBJ2-6 provide the parts outside the CDR3, is SAVISQKPSRDICQRGTSLTIQCQVDSQVTMMFWYRQQPGQSLTLIATANQGSEATYESGFVIDKFPISRPNLTFSTLTVSNMSPEDSSIYLCSVEDPGDRGLSGANVLTFGAGSRLTVL.

The gene calls are TRBV4-1 and TRBJ2-3; TRBD1 might be the D (6 bases). Germline CDR1 and CDR2: MGHRA and YSYEKL. Trimming took off 1 base at V and 0 bases at J, with 11 bases between the two ends. The CDR3 is 16 amino acids. CDR3 sequence reads: CASSQARGGSTDTQYF. The CDR3 nucleotides are TGCGCCAGCAGCCAAGCGAGAGGGGGTAGCACAGATACGCAGTATTTT.

The chain recombines TRBV7-8 with TRBJ2-3, with D perhaps matching TRBD2 (5 bases). The CDR3 spans 14 residues. The germline gives CDR1 SGHVS, CDR2 FQNEAQ. V was shortened by 6 bases and J by 5 bases, with 15 bases between the two germline ends. CDR3 amino acids: CASRPAPGKDTQYF. CDR3 in DNA: TGTGCCAGCAGACCCGCACCCGGGAAAGATACGCAGTATTTT.

The chain uses TRBV27 and TRBJ2-7; D gene ambiguous. The germline V gene encodes CDR1 MNHEY and CDR2 SMNVEV (reference sequence). V lost 8 bases to trimming and J lost 2 bases, with 10 bases between them. The CDR3 is made up of 12 amino acids. The CDR3 sequence: CASGTQTYEQYF. CDR3 in DNA: TGTGCCAGCGGCACTCAAACCTACGAGCAGTACTTC.

The chain couples TRBV25-1 to TRBJ2-4; D is possibly TRBD2 (6 bases). Per the germline V gene, CDR1 is MGHDK and CDR2 is SYGVNS. V was pared by 0 bases and J by 7 bases, with 13 bases between. This CDR3 spans 15 amino acids. The CDR3: CASSEYGTAGNIQYF. CDR3 nucleotide sequence: TGTGCCAGCAGTGAATATGGGACTGCAGGGAACATTCAGTACTTC.

This clone came up once. The V gene is TRBV19, the J gene TRBJ2-7, with D unclear. Trimming left V 8 bases short and J 7 bases short, with 9 bases between. Germline-derived CDR1 and CDR2 are LNHDA and SQIVND (reference sequence). The CDR3 sequence is 10 residues long. The CDR3 bases are TGTGCCAGTGGGTCTGGTGAGCAGTACTTC. Encoded protein: CASGSGEQYF.

The chain is built from TRBV7-2 and TRBJ2-3; TRBD2 is a possible D gene (5 bases). The CDR3 sequence is 14 residues long. V was clipped by 5 bases and J by 4 bases, with 13 bases between them. Germline loops: CDR1 SGHTA, CDR2 FQGNSA. This chain's CDR3 is CASSLEGVSDTQYF. The CDR3 DNA is TGTGCCAGCAGCCTTGAGGGAGTCTCAGATACGCAGTATTTT.

The gene calls are TRBV14 and TRBJ2-2, with TRBD1 identical over 7 bases. Looked up from germline, CDR1 is SGHDN and CDR2 is FVKESK. With 4 bases clipped from V and 0 bases from J, the junction kept 11 bases outside the gene matches. This CDR3 spans 18 amino acids. The CDR3 loop reads CASSLRSAGQANTGELFF. The DNA for the CDR3 is TGTGCCAGCAGCCTAAGAAGTGCCGGACAGGCGAACACCGGGGAGCTGTTTTTT.

Notes on this clone: Other DNA sequences from this sample encode an identical CDR3 as well. The CDR3, as DNA: TGTGCCAGCAGAGCCGGGCTAGCGGGCACAGATACGCAGTATTTT. Translating it yields CASRAGLAGTDTQYF. The chain carries TRBV6-6 and TRBJ2-3, with 7 positions matching TRBD2. The CDR3 loop spans 15 amino acids. Germline V gene lookup returns CDR1 MNHNY and CDR2 SVGAGI (reference sequence). V was clipped by 6 bases and J by 1 base; unmatched bases: 7.

The V call is TRBV9, the J call TRBJ2-1, with 7 bases identical to TRBD2. V dropped 3 bases and J dropped 8; count of bases not matched to a gene: 8. This CDR3 has 14 amino acids. Per the germline V gene, CDR1 is SGDLS and CDR2 is YYNGEE. The DNA for the CDR3 is TGTGCCAGCAGCGGAATGGCGGGGGATCATGAGCAGTTCTTC. It codes for CASSGMAGDHEQFF.

The J gene is TRBJ2-7, the V gene TRBV19, with 7 bases that match TRBD2. Germline CDR1 is LNHDA and CDR2 is SQIVND (reference sequence). V dropped 1 base and J dropped 2; count of bases not matched to a gene: 5. The CDR3 covers 15 residues. The CDR3 nucleotides read TGTGCCAGTAGTATAGGGCTAGCGGAAACCTACGAGCAGTACTTC. It translates to CASSIGLAETYEQYF. The whole variable domain, filled in from reference TRBV19 and TRBJ2-7, reads DGGITQSPKYLFRKEGQNVTLSCEQNLNHDAMYWYRQDPGQGLRLIYYSQIVNDFQKGDIAEGYSVSREKKESFPLTVTSAQKNPTAFYLCASSIGLAETYEQYFGPGTRLTVT.

This clone came up a few times. The rearrangement links TRBV15 to TRBJ2-7; maybe TRBD2 (6 bases). The CDR3 covers 15 residues. Germline V CDR1 and CDR2: LNHNV, YYDKDF (reference sequence). Trimming left V 0 bases short and J 5 bases short, with 14 bases between. The CDR3 protein is CATSRDHPGRNEQYF. DNA for the CDR3: TGTGCCACCAGCAGAGATCACCCAGGGAGGAACGAGCAGTACTTC.

About this clone itself: At one end, the junction sequence differs from germline, possibly due to a read error. CDR3 sequence (DNA): TGTGCCAGCAGTCTATCCAGGGGCTCGAACACTGAAGCTTTCTTT. Protein sequence: CASSLSRGSNTEAFF. The chain links TRBV27 to TRBJ1-1; maybe TRBD1 (6 bases). CDR3 length equals 15 residues. CDR1 MNHEY and CDR2 SMNVEV come from the germline V gene (reference sequence).

J is TRBJ2-5 and V is TRBV27; D uncertain. CDR1 is MNHEY and CDR2 is SMNVEV in the germline V gene (reference sequence). The CDR3 is 13 amino acids. V lost 2 bases to trimming and J lost 2 bases, with 6 bases between them. The CDR3 spells CASSLLSQETQYF. In DNA, the CDR3 is TGTGCCAGCAGTTTACTATCGCAAGAGACCCAGTACTTC.

The V call is TRBV29-1, the J call TRBJ1-2; TRBD1 agrees at 8 bases. Trimming took 5 bases from V and 2 from J; bases not matched to a gene: 4. This CDR3 contains 13 residues. CDR1 SQVTM and CDR2 ANQGSEA come from the germline V gene. CDR3 amino acids: CSVPRTGNYGYTF. CDR3 nucleotide sequence: TGCAGCGTTCCTAGGACAGGGAACTATGGCTACACCTTC. The whole variable domain, remainder taken from reference TRBV29-1 and TRBJ1-2, is SAVISQKPSRDICQRGTSLTIQCQVDSQVTMMFWYRQQPGQSLTLIATANQGSEATYESGFVIDKFPISRPNLTFSTLTVSNMSPEDSSIYLCSVPRTGNYGYTFGSGTRLTVV.

This chain links TRBV6-5 with TRBJ1-1; D uncertain. The V and J ends lost 3 bases and 0 bases respectively, with 8 bases between them. The germline CDR1 and CDR2 sequences are MNHEY and SVGAGI. This CDR3 contains 14 residues. The CDR3 DNA is TGTGCCAGCAGTTATGGGATCATGAACACTGAAGCTTTCTTT. This codes for CASSYGIMNTEAFF.

The genes are TRBV5-1 and TRBJ2-6; D not resolved. CDR3 size: 19 residues. V was clipped by 0 bases and J by 3 bases, with 19 bases between them. Per the germline V gene, CDR1 is SGHRS and CDR2 is YFSETQ. The CDR3 nucleotides are TGCGCCAGCAGCTTGGCCTCGGCAAAGTTACCTGTTGGGGCCAACGTCCTGACTTTC. Protein sequence: CASSLASAKLPVGANVLTF.

The rearrangement uses TRBV5-1 and TRBJ2-6, with D uncertain. The V gene's germline CDR1 is SGHRS and CDR2 YFSETQ. This CDR3 has 14 amino acids. V shed 0 bases and J shed 0 bases, with 1 base lying between them. The CDR3 sequence: CASSLDSGANVLTF. CDR3 nucleotides: TGCGCCAGCAGCTTGGACTCTGGGGCCAACGTCCTGACTTTC.

V usage is TRBV4-1 and J usage is TRBJ1-1; D gene unclear. There are 13 residues in the CDR3. Germline V gives CDR1 MGHRA, CDR2 YSYEKL. V lost 0 bases and J lost 10, with 12 bases in between. CDR3 coding DNA: TGCGCCAGCAGCCAAGACCAAGGTAAAGGAGCTTTCTTT. Protein sequence: CASSQDQGKGAFF.

This clone was seen more than once but under ten times. V and J are TRBV13 and TRBJ2-5, with 11 bases matching TRBD1. The J call may be in error: the DNA end matches TRBJ2-7 better. The CDR3 has 16 residues. Per germline, CDR1 PRHDT and CDR2 FYEKMQ (reference sequence). CDR3 residues: CASSYEDRGRYYEQYF. The CDR3, as DNA: TGTGCCAGCAGTTATGAGGACAGGGGGCGGTACTACGAGCAGTACTTC.